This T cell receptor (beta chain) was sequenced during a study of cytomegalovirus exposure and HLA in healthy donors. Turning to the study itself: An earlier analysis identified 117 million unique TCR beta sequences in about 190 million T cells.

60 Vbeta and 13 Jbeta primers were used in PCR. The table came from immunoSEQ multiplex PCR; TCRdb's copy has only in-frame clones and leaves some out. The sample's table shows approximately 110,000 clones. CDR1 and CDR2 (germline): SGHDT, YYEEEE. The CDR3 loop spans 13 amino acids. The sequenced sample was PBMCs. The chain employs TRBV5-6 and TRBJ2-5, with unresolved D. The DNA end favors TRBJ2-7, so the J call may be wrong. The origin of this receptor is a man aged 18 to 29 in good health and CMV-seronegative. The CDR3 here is CASSPGSYYEQYF. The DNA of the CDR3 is TGTGCCAGCAGCCCCGGATCTTACTACGAGCAGTACTTC.